Presented here are 8 T cell receptor beta chains from one specimen sequenced in a study of T cell responses to AZD1222 COVID-19 vaccine (dated by TCRdb to the early 2020s). The sample's time point label, in plain terms: baseline before first vaccination. The library came from the immunoSEQ multiplex PCR assay. TCRdb obtained this table from immuneACCESS and retained in-frame rearrangements with V and J assigned. These tables miss some clones; where compared with another copy, unresolved V genes account for less than half of the shortfall, and the remainder is unexplained. This sample gives 85,000 to 120,000 clones in total; roughly 80% of them show up just once. The top ten clones comprise over 15% of the sample. The sequenced sample was peripheral blood, obtained on day 0 of AZD1222 vaccination. The receptors stem from an adult in good health.

This clone was detected once. The J gene is TRBJ1-2, the V gene TRBV6-5; possibly TRBD1 for D (5 bases). Trimming left V 6 bases short and J 0 bases short, with 14 bases between. The CDR3 is 15 residues long. Germline V gene data show CDR1 as MNHEY and CDR2 as SVGAGI. CDR3 protein: CASSPAPGANYGYTF. For the CDR3, the DNA is TGTGCCAGCAGCCCGGCCCCGGGGGCTAACTATGGCTACACCTTC.

This clone has more than one count but fewer than ten. CDR3 loop: CASSPTRREQFF. Written as DNA, the CDR3 is TGTGCCAGCAGCCCTACTAGGCGAGAGCAGTTCTTC. The V and J genes are TRBV7-2 and TRBJ2-1; maybe TRBD2 (5 bases). Germline CDR1 reads SGHTA; CDR2 reads FQGNSA. The CDR3 is 12 amino acids. Trimming took off 5 bases at V and 10 bases at J, with 12 bases between the two ends.

The CDR3 spells CASSPPDRGRFEQYF. The DNA for the CDR3 is TGTGCCAGCAGCCCCCCAGACAGGGGGCGGTTCGAGCAGTACTTC. The chain uses TRBV7-2 and TRBJ2-7, with 10 nucleotides matching TRBD1. In germline, CDR1 is SGHTA, CDR2 FQGNSA. The CDR3 contains 15 residues. V was clipped by 5 bases and J by 6 bases; unmatched bases: 10.

The rearrangement links TRBV5-1 to TRBJ2-7; D not resolved. This CDR3 region has 11 residues. The V end was cut by 6 bases, the J end by 0 bases, with 4 bases between. Germline-derived CDR1 and CDR2 are SGHRS and YFSETQ. The CDR3 DNA reads TGCGCCAGCACGGACTCCTACGAGCAGTACTTC. Its translation is CASTDSYEQYF. Based on the CDR3 plus reference TRBV5-1 and TRBJ2-7, the full variable domain is KAGVTQTPRYLIKTRGQQVTLSCSPISGHRSVSWYQQTPGQGLQFLFEYFSETQRNKGNFPGRFSGRQFSNSRSEMNVSTLELGDSALYLCASTDSYEQYFGPGTRLTVT.

This clone came up once. V is TRBV18 and J is TRBJ1-1; D is perhaps TRBD1 (5 bases). Germline lookup yields CDR1 KGHSH and CDR2 LQKENI. The germline V and J ends were trimmed by 1 base and 3 bases, with 6 bases remaining between them. This CDR3 contains 13 residues. The CDR3 nucleotides are TGTGCCAGCTCACCACGAGGGGACACTGAAGCTTTCTTT. Translation: CASSPRGDTEAFF.

The V and J genes are TRBV3-1 (or the pseudogene TRBV3-2) and TRBJ2-6, with D tentatively TRBD2 (7 bases). Germline CDR1 is LGHDT and CDR2 is YNNKEL (reference sequence). Trimming pared 4 bases from V and 0 bases from J, leaving 16 bases between. CDR3 length: 18 amino acids. CDR3 in DNA: TGTGCCAGCAGCCCTACCGGGGGGCTCCTCTCTGGGGCCAACGTCCTGACTTTC. It encodes CASSPTGGLLSGANVLTF.

The V call is TRBV4-2, the J call TRBJ2-7; maybe TRBD2 (5 bases). Germline CDR1 LGHNA, CDR2 YNFKEQ. V was cut by 4 bases and J by 3 bases, with 16 bases left in between. This CDR3 is 15 amino acids long. The CDR3 is CASSLHSGEGYEQYF. CDR3 bases: TGTGCCAGCAGCCTGCACTCGGGTGAGGGCTACGAGCAGTACTTC.

In its sample, this clone was seen a few times. The gene calls are TRBV11-2 and TRBJ2-1; 14 bases agree with TRBD2. Germline CDR1 SGHAT, CDR2 FQNNGV. The CDR3 is 19 residues long. With 4 bases clipped from V and 0 bases from J, the junction kept 8 bases outside the gene matches. Written as DNA, the CDR3 is TGTGCCAGCAGCTCAAGGACTAGCGGGGGGTCCAGCTCCTACAATGAGCAGTTCTTC. Residues: CASSSRTSGGSSSYNEQFF.